This entry lists 26 T cell receptor beta chains sequenced from one sample in a study of T-cell memory formation after mild COVID-19. TCRdb re-called the 5' RACE reads with MiXCR, one entry per CDR3 protein. The sample contains under 200,000 distinct CDR3 sequences, about 9.9% of which appear only once. Sequencing was done on a sample of PBMCs or a T cell subset sorted from them (not recorded which). The source of these receptors is a man aged 18 to 29 who had mild COVID-19 (a few samples of this study predate the infection). Cell type and time point are not known.

The chain employs TRBV5-5 and TRBJ2-7; D is ambiguous. The germline V gene encodes CDR1 SGHKS and CDR2 YYEKEE (reference sequence). CDR3 length: 13 amino acids. V was shortened by 2 bases and J by 4 bases, with 10 bases between the two germline ends. The CDR3 sequence is CASSLAILYEQYF. The CDR3 nucleotides read TGTGCCAGCAGCTTAGCGATACTTTACGAGCAGTACTTC.

This clonotype occurred a few times. The chain is built from TRBV7-2 and TRBJ2-3, with D possibly TRBD1 on 5 matching bases. CDR1 and CDR2 from the germline V gene are SGHTA and FQGNSA. The CDR3 runs to 15 residues. The V gene lost 1 base and the J gene lost 0 bases, with 8 bases spanning the gap. CDR3 sequence reads: CASSLDRTSTDTQYF. In DNA form, the CDR3 reads TGTGCCAGCAGCTTAGACCGGACAAGCACAGATACGCAGTATTTT.

This chain joins TRBV6-5 and TRBJ1-5; the D gene is possibly TRBD1 (6 bases). V was pared by 6 bases and J by 7 bases, with 16 bases between. CDR1 and CDR2 (germline): MNHEY, SVGAGI. The CDR3 is made up of 14 amino acids. The CDR3 is CASSPTGKYQPQHF. The DNA for the CDR3 is TGTGCCAGCAGCCCTACAGGGAAATACCAGCCCCAGCATTTT.

This clonotype was observed a handful of times. The chain uses TRBV25-1 and TRBJ1-2; D gene uncertain. The V gene's germline CDR1 is MGHDK and CDR2 SYGVNS. CDR3 length: 13 amino acids. V was shortened by 4 bases and J by 4 bases, with 10 bases between the two germline ends. The CDR3 DNA reads TGTGCCAGCAGTGGCGCCGCCCTCTATGGCTACACCTTC. It translates to CASSGAALYGYTF.

This chain links TRBV5-1 with TRBJ2-5, with D perhaps matching TRBD1 (5 bases). Trimming stripped 9 bases from V and 2 bases from J, with 14 bases between. Germline values: CDR1 SGHRS, CDR2 YFSETQ. CDR3 length equals 13 residues. CDR3 sequence reads: CAKITGAQETQYF. The DNA for the CDR3 is TGCGCCAAGATAACAGGAGCGCAAGAGACCCAGTACTTC.

The gene calls are TRBV15 and TRBJ2-1; D remains unclear. Trimming shortened V by 4 bases and J by 1 base, and 5 bases separated the two germline ends. Germline values: CDR1 LNHNV, CDR2 YYDKDF (reference sequence). The CDR3 is made up of 13 amino acids. The CDR3, as DNA: TGTGCCACCAGCATGCAGTCCTACAATGAGCAGTTCTTC. Amino acid sequence: CATSMQSYNEQFF.

This clonotype was recorded at least ten times. The rearrangement links TRBV9 to TRBJ1-5; D gene ambiguous. From germline, CDR1 is SGDLS and CDR2 YYNGEE. The CDR3 length is 15 residues. V dropped 4 bases and J dropped 5 bases, with 16 bases sitting between them. As DNA, the CDR3 is TGTGCCAGCAGCCCCCGGACCAGCGGCGATCAGCCCCAGCATTTT. Protein: CASSPRTSGDQPQHF.

This clonotype was seen only a few times. This chain uses TRBV7-9 with TRBJ1-4, with 7 bases matching TRBD1. The V gene's germline CDR1 is SEHNR and CDR2 FQNEAQ (reference sequence). The CDR3 has 14 residues. The trim removed 8 bases at V and 8 bases at J, leaving 11 bases unmatched. CDR3 amino acids: CASQLDREREKLFF. CDR3 nucleotides: TGTGCCAGCCAGCTTGACAGGGAACGAGAAAAACTGTTTTTT.

This clonotype occurred a few times. The chain combines TRBV3-1 with TRBJ2-3; D remains ambiguous. The CDR3 has 15 residues. CDR1 is LGHDT and CDR2 is YNNKEL in the germline V gene (reference sequence). Trimming pared 2 bases from V and 2 bases from J, leaving 11 bases between. CDR3 in amino acids: CASSQNLHNTDTQYF. The CDR3 DNA is TGTGCCAGCAGCCAAAACCTTCACAACACAGATACGCAGTATTTT.

In this sample, this clonotype turned up many times. The gene calls are TRBV24-1 and TRBJ1-5; D ambiguous. The V gene lost 6 bases and the J gene lost 4 bases, with 12 bases spanning the gap. The CDR3 has 14 residues. Germline V gene lookup returns CDR1 KGHDR and CDR2 SFDVKD. CDR3 protein: CATSHRLGNQPQHF. DNA for the CDR3: TGTGCCACCAGTCATCGCCTGGGTAATCAGCCCCAGCATTTT.

This clonotype was detected a few times. The gene calls are TRBV3-1 and TRBJ2-2; D remains ambiguous. Trimming cost V 2 bases and J 8 bases, with 6 bases left between them. The CDR3 length is 12 residues. Per germline, CDR1 LGHDT and CDR2 YNNKEL (reference sequence). This CDR3 is CASSQQTGELFF. The CDR3 DNA reads TGTGCCAGCAGCCAACAGACAGGGGAGCTGTTTTTT. Together with reference TRBV3-1 and TRBJ2-2, the CDR3 gives the full variable domain: DTAVSQTPKYLVTQMGNDKSIKCEQNLGHDTMYWYKQDSKKFLKIMFSYNNKELIINETVPNRFSPKSPDKAHLNLHINSLELGDSAVYFCASSQQTGELFFGEGSRLTVL.

This clonotype was picked up a small number of times. The genes are TRBV12-3 or TRBV12-4 and TRBJ1-5, with TRBD1 as a possible D gene (6 bases). Trimming removed 3 bases from V and 3 bases from J, with 12 bases in between. This CDR3 is built from 15 residues. The CDR3 bases are TGTGCCAGCAGTTTCACCGGACAGCTCAATCAGCCCCAGCATTTT. This encodes CASSFTGQLNQPQHF.

The table lists this clonotype with a few counts. The rearrangement joins TRBV6-5 to TRBJ2-7; a weak D match, TRBD1 (6 bases). The CDR3 consists of 13 residues. Germline V gene data show CDR1 as MNHEY and CDR2 as SVGAGI. The V end lost 8 bases, the J end lost 2 bases, and 13 bases lay between the germline ends. CDR3 protein: CASSRTAAYEQYF. CDR3 bases: TGTGCCAGCTCCCGGACAGCAGCCTACGAGCAGTACTTC.

This clonotype occurred a few times. The J gene is TRBJ2-3, the V gene TRBV4-3; 7 bases fit TRBD2. CDR3 length: 15 residues. Germline assignment: CDR1 LGHNA and CDR2 YSLEER. V lost 1 base, J lost 4 bases, and 5 bases stayed unmatched. The DNA for the CDR3 is TGCGCCAGCAGCCAAGTGGCGGGGGTGGCAGATACGCAGTATTTT. Encoded protein: CASSQVAGVADTQYF.

This clonotype was observed a handful of times. The V call is TRBV7-2, the J call TRBJ2-1; 8 nucleotides align to TRBD2. CDR1 is SGHTA and CDR2 is FQGNSA in the germline V gene. The CDR3 sequence is 14 residues long. Trimming took 6 bases from V and 10 from J; bases not matched to a gene: 11. The CDR3 loop reads CASSNPGGAREQFF. CDR3 DNA sequence: TGTGCCAGCAGTAATCCCGGGGGGGCCAGAGAGCAGTTCTTC.

This clonotype showed up just a few times. The chain has TRBV4-1 and TRBJ2-2; the D is unclear. Germline-derived CDR1 and CDR2 are MGHRA and YSYEKL. There are 14 residues in the CDR3. V lost 0 bases to trimming and J lost 6 bases, with 8 bases between them. CDR3 DNA sequence: TGCGCCAGCAGCCAAGATCCCCTATCCGGGGAGCTGTTTTTT. It translates to CASSQDPLSGELFF.

V usage is TRBV20-1 and J usage is TRBJ1-2, with 9 bases that match TRBD1. The germline V gene encodes CDR1 DFQATT and CDR2 SNEGSKA (reference sequence). V shed 1 base, J shed 4 bases, and the junction held 10 bases outside the gene matches. The CDR3 extends over 16 amino acids. Written as DNA, the CDR3 is TGCAGTGCTAGAGCCGTGGGACAGGGAGGATTCTATGGCTACACCTTC. Its translation: CSARAVGQGGFYGYTF.

The table lists this clonotype with a few counts. The chain couples TRBV6-2 or TRBV6-3 to TRBJ2-7, with 12 bases aligning to TRBD2. CDR1 is MNHEY and CDR2 is SVGEGT in the germline V gene. The V gene end was trimmed by 6 bases and the J gene end by 7 bases; junction bases not matched to a gene: 10. The CDR3 has 15 residues. The DNA of the CDR3 is TGTGCCAGCAGCGACAGGACTAGCGGGGTCAGGGAGCAGTACGTC. As protein: CASSDRTSGVREQYV.

The chain combines TRBV7-2 with TRBJ1-6; D is perhaps TRBD1 (5 bases). Germline lookup yields CDR1 SGHTA and CDR2 FQGNSA. The CDR3 loop spans 13 amino acids. The ends were cut back, 3 bases at V and 9 bases at J, with 9 bases in the middle. The CDR3 here is CASSFRDGSPLHF. The CDR3 DNA reads as TGTGCCAGCAGCTTCAGGGATGGTTCACCCCTCCACTTT.

This clonotype occurred many times. The chain employs TRBV20-1 and TRBJ2-7, with D maybe TRBD2 (6 bases). CDR1 DFQATT and CDR2 SNEGSKA come from the germline V gene (reference sequence). There are 10 residues in the CDR3. With 7 bases removed from V and 5 bases from J, the gap between germline ends came to 9 bases. The CDR3 DNA follows: TGCAGTGTGCGGGGTAACGAGCAGTACGTC. It is translated as CSVRGNEQYV.

This clonotype has more than one count but fewer than ten. The CDR3: CASSATGQGNTEAFF. The DNA of the CDR3 is TGTGCCAGCAGTGCAACCGGACAGGGGAACACTGAAGCTTTCTTT. The chain recombines TRBV6-5 with TRBJ1-1, with 8 bases aligning to TRBD1. From germline, CDR1 is MNHEY and CDR2 SVGAGI. The CDR3 is 15 amino acids. Losses at the gene ends were 5 bases for V and 1 base for J; bases not matched to a gene: 6.

The rearrangement links TRBV4-3 to TRBJ2-7; maybe TRBD2 (5 bases). V was shortened by 0 bases and J by 3 bases, with 15 bases between the two germline ends. Germline CDR1 is LGHNA and CDR2 is YSLEER. CDR3 length: 16 amino acids. The CDR3, as DNA: TGCGCCAGCAGCCAAGACGGATCGGAGGATCACTACGAGCAGTACTTC. This sequence encodes CASSQDGSEDHYEQYF.

V usage is TRBV5-1 and J usage is TRBJ2-1; 7 bases map to TRBD2. J was trimmed by 10 bases and V by 3 bases; bases with no gene match: 10. The germline gives CDR1 SGHRS, CDR2 YFSETQ. The length of the CDR3 is 14 residues. CDR3 in DNA: TGCGCCAGCAGCTCCCTTGGCGGGGGTGGCGAGCAGTTCTTC. Protein sequence: CASSSLGGGGEQFF. The variable domain in full, with the rest retrieved from reference TRBV5-1 and TRBJ2-1, is KAGVTQTPRYLIKTRGQQVTLSCSPISGHRSVSWYQQTPGQGLQFLFEYFSETQRNKGNFPGRFSGRQFSNSRSEMNVSTLELGDSALYLCASSSLGGGGEQFFGPGTRLTVL.

This clonotype has a handful of counts. The chain has TRBV4-3 and TRBJ1-3, with D maybe TRBD1 (6 bases). In germline, CDR1 is LGHNA, CDR2 YSLEER. V lost 0 bases and J lost 3, with 18 bases in between. The CDR3 totals 18 residues. This CDR3 reads CASSQDFLGGARGNTIYF. The CDR3 region has the DNA TGCGCCAGCAGCCAAGATTTTCTTGGGGGGGCGCGTGGAAACACCATATATTTT.

The chain uses TRBV3-1 and TRBJ1-1; no definite D call. The germline CDR1 and CDR2 sequences are LGHDT and YNNKEL (reference sequence). The CDR3 extends over 13 amino acids. The V end lost 4 bases, the J end lost 4 bases, and 10 bases lay between the germline ends. The CDR3 DNA is TGTGCCAGCAGCCGATGGGCGGGCACTGAAGCTTTCTTT. As protein: CASSRWAGTEAFF.

This clonotype was seen a handful of times. The chain is built from TRBV5-1 and TRBJ2-7; 7 bases align to TRBD1. CDR3 length: 15 residues. CDR1 is SGHRS, CDR2 YFSETQ, per germline. V lost 4 bases, J lost 1 base, and 8 bases stayed unmatched. CDR3 amino acids: CASSPGGDRSYEQYV. CDR3 coding DNA: TGCGCCAGCAGCCCAGGGGGAGACAGGTCCTACGAGCAGTACGTC.